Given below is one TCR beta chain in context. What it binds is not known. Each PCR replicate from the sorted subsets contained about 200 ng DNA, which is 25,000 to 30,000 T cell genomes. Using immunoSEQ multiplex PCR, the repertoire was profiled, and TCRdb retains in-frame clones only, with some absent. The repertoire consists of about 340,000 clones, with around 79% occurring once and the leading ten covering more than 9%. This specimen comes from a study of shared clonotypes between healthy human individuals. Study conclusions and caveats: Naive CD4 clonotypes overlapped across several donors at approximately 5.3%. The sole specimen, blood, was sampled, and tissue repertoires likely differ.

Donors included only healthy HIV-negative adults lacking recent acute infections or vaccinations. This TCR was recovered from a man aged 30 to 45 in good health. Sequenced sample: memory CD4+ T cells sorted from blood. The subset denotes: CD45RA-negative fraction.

In DNA, the CDR3 is TGCGCCAGCAGCTTTTTGGGAGAAGGGAATGAAAAACTGTTTTTT. It translates to CASSFLGEGNEKLFF. This chain uses TRBV5-1 with TRBJ1-4, with D hard to call. The V end was cut by 2 bases, the J end by 5 bases, with 13 bases between. This CDR3 contains 15 residues. CDR1 and CDR2 (germline): SGHRS, YFSETQ.